The 3 T cell receptor beta chains below all came from one sample that was sequenced in a study of response to subunit inactivated influenza vaccine. TCRdb re-called the RT-PCR reads with MiXCR, one entry per CDR3 protein. The table shows around 600,000 distinct CDR3 sequences, with about 11% occurring only once. These same records also appear under a second study, on T cells expressing NK-cell markers. That work states: The authors made TCR beta cDNA libraries by 5'RACE template switching. This switching added a universal primer site and UMIs.

Source: PBMCs from blood, taken on the day of vaccination. Receptor source: a man aged 45-60 years who received an inactivated influenza vaccine.

The gene calls are TRBV5-1 and TRBJ2-5, with D possibly TRBD1 on 5 matching bases. V shed 1 base and J shed 4 bases, with 11 bases lying between them. Germline CDR1 SGHRS, CDR2 YFSETQ. This CDR3 contains 14 residues. CDR3 sequence: CASSLNDRGETQYF. Here the CDR3 DNA reads TGCGCCAGCAGCTTGAATGACAGAGGAGAGACCCAGTACTTC.

The gene calls are TRBV11-2 and TRBJ2-1; 7 nucleotides line up with TRBD2. The CDR3 is 18 residues long. Trimming cost V 2 bases and J 2 bases; bases outside gene matches: 12. Germline-derived CDR1 and CDR2 are SGHAT and FQNNGV. CDR3: CASSLSGPEREAYNEQFF. CDR3 nucleotide sequence: TGTGCCAGCAGCTTATCAGGGCCTGAGCGGGAAGCCTACAATGAGCAGTTCTTC.

The chain recombines TRBV7-9 with TRBJ1-1, with D perhaps matching TRBD1 (6 bases). Germline V gives CDR1 SEHNR, CDR2 FQNEAQ (reference sequence). Trimming removed 7 bases at V and 0 bases at J, with 12 bases between. The length of the CDR3 is 14 residues. CDR3 sequence (DNA): TGTGCCAGCACCTTGACAGGTCTGAACACTGAAGCTTTCTTT. As protein: CASTLTGLNTEAFF.